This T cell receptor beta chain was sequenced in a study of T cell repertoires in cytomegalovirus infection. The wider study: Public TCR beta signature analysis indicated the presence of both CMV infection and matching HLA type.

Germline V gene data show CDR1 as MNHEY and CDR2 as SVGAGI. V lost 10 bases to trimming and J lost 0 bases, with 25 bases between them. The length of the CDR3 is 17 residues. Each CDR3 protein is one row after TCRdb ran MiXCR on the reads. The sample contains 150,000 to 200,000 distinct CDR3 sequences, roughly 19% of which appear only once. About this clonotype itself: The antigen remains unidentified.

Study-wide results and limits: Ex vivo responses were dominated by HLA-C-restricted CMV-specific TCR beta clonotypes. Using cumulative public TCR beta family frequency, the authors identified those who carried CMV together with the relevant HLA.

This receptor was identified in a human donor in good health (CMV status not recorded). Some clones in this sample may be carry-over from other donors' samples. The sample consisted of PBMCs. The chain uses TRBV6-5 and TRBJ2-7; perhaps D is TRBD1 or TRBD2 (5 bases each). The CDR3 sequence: CANPKSVGTSSSYEQYF. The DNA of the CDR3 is TGTGCCAACCCTAAGAGCGTTGGGACGTCTAGCTCCTACGAGCAGTACTTC.